The sequence of this T cell receptor (beta chain) was determined in a study of response to subunit inactivated influenza vaccine (dated by TCRdb to the late 2010s). Context from the whole study: The study used deep quantitative T cell receptor repertoire profiling to track responses to a trivalent subunit inactivated influenza vaccine. Summary of the overall study and its limitations: It was suggested by the authors that each seasonal influenza vaccination may recruit only a limited number of new T cells.

The protocol used for the library was RT-PCR. Sequenced using an Illumina HiSeq 2500. TCRdb trimmed the raw reads at Q25, called clones with MiXCR and kept productive beta chains. Rows with one shared CDR3 protein collapse into an entry with the most common genes and DNA. In this sample the table shows about 540,000 distinct CDR3 sequences, roughly 23% of which occur a single time. Of the sample, approximately 3% is held by the ten largest clones. V loses 0 bases of germline sequence and J loses 7 bases, and the interval between the two ends is 11 bases. Including the terminal cysteine and phenylalanine, the CDR3 comprises 13 residues. Only the CDR3 DNA stays, 39 bases, in frame from base 1. The CDR1 and CDR2 encoded by the germline V gene are SGDLS and YYNGEE. The sample holds a few counts of this clonotype. It lacks a known antigen. No much larger clone is present one base from it, and per-base qualities are unavailable.

These records were also assigned to another study, of T cells expressing NK-cell markers. The second study also describes: 5'RACE template switching, by which a universal primer site and unique molecular identifiers were added, was used to make TCR beta cDNA libraries. Several donors provided sorted CD3+CD56+NKG2C+, CD3+CD56+NKG2C- and CD3+CD56-NKG2C+ T-cell subsets, whose TCR beta-chain repertoires were profiled. Seven of the eight sequenced donors were HCMV-seropositive and one was HCMV-seronegative. To restrict sorting to alphabetaTCR-expressing T cells, an anti-gammadeltaTCR antibody was added in several experiments. In roughly 6 donors, the dominant CD3+CD56+NKG2C+ clonotypes were found to rank among the top 10 CD8+ clonotypes and to make up about 1.0-7.0% of CD8+ T cells. Those dominant clonotypes were again the most abundant among CD3+CD56-NKG2C+ cells in four donors, at about 25-65%. It remained unclear whether the expanded NKG2C-expressing T cell clones were specific for HCMV antigens. Randomly selected healthy volunteers, three men and five women, were used as the eight sequenced donors. HCMV serostatus was determined by detecting HCMV-specific IgG in serum with a commercial ELISA kit. Ficoll density gradient centrifugation was used to isolate peripheral blood mononuclear cells from blood. CD4+ and CD8+ T cells were isolated from PBMC by magnetic immunoseparation with Miltenyi isolation kits. cDNA synthesis was primed from the TCR beta constant segment and was followed by two successive PCR amplification steps. Sequencing of the libraries produced 2 x 150 bp reads on Illumina HiSeq 2000/2500, MiSeq or NextSeq. MIGEC handled demultiplexing of the reads and grouping by UMI, while MiTCR was used to assemble and quantify clonotypes. To remove erroneous sequences, TCR cDNA sequences were retained only when supported by two or more reads. The tcR package was used for downstream repertoire analysis, and clonotypes were matched across fractions by CDR3 nucleotide sequence plus V segment. Antigen specificity was annotated against VDJdb with VDJmatch, allowing one amino acid substitution in CDR3.

The specimen comprised CD4+ T cells sorted from PBMCs, sampled about 11 days after vaccination. This TCR derives from a man aged 45-60 years who received an inactivated influenza vaccine. Donor details come from another sample of the same person, matched by shared clones. Recombination connected TRBV9 to TRBJ2-7, and TRBD2 may be the D gene, going by 6 matching bases. The DNA sequence is as follows: TGTGCCAGCAGCGTAGGGGTGGGAGGAGAGCAGTACTTC. Protein translation: CASSVGVGGEQYF. The reference TRBV9 and TRBJ2-7 proteins fill in what lies around the CDR3, so the full variable domain reads DSGVTQTPKHLITATGQRVTLRCSPRSGDLSVYWYQQSLDQGLQFLIQYYNGEERAKGNILERFSAQQFPDLHSELNLSSLELGDSALYFCASSVGVGGEQYFGPGTRLTVT.